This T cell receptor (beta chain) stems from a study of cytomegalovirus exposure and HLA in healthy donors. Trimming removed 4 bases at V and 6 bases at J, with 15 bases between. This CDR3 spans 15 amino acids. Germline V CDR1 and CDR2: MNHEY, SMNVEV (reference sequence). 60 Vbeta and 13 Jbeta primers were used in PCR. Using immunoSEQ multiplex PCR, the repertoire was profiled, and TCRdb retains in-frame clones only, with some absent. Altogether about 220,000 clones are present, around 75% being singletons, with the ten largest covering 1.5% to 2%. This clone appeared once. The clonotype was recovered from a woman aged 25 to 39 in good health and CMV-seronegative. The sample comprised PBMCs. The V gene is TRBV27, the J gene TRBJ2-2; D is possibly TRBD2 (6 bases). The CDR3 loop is CASSYNGRIPGELFF. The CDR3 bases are TGTGCCAGCAGTTACAATGGGAGGATCCCCGGGGAGCTGTTTTTT.